This T cell receptor (beta chain) was recorded in a study of T cell responses to AZD1222 COVID-19 vaccine. Sequencing used immunoSEQ multiplex PCR; TCRdb keeps in-frame clones, though not all of them. This sample yields some 150,000 clones, of which approximately 95% are seen a single time; 3% to 5% belongs to the top ten. This clone showed up just once. The V gene's germline CDR1 is SGDLS and CDR2 YYNGEE. The CDR3 length is 16 residues. The V and J ends lost 3 bases and 5 bases, in that order; junction bases with no gene match: 8. The receptor's source is an adult in good health. The specimen was peripheral blood, collected on day 0 of AZD1222 vaccination. The V gene is TRBV9, the J gene TRBJ2-7, with TRBD2 identical over 13 bases. In DNA, the CDR3 is TGTGCCAGCAGCGGACAGGGACTAGCGGGGTTCAACGAGCAGTACTTC. Encoded protein: CASSGQGLAGFNEQYF.